The TCR beta chain described here comes from a study of T cell changes during pregnancy in multiple sclerosis. TCRdb's copy holds only in-frame clones and misses some; the assay was immunoSEQ multiplex PCR. Of 40,000 to 60,000 clones detected, about 92% appear once; the ten largest clones hold 0.99%. Trimming took 2 bases from V and 2 from J; bases not matched to a gene: 15. The germline gives CDR1 SGHRS, CDR2 YFSETQ. The CDR3 loop spans 18 amino acids. V usage is TRBV5-1 and J usage is TRBJ1-2; 7 nucleotides align to TRBD1. The TCR sequence derives from a female donor with multiple sclerosis, enrolled in a pregnancy study. Source: peripheral blood, taken after pregnancy. CDR3 sequence: CASSLDFGGTANNYGYTF. As DNA, the CDR3 is TGCGCCAGCAGCTTAGATTTCGGCGGGACAGCCAACAACTATGGCTACACCTTC.